This is a list of T cell receptor beta chains from one sample in a study of human T cells and chemical hapten exposure. TCRdb ran MiXCR on the RACE reads and lists one entry per CDR3 protein. The sample carries approximately 45,000 distinct CDR3 sequences, roughly 4.5% recorded once. Sequenced sample: whole blood. The receptors stem from a female donor in good health. Some clones in this sample may be carry-over from other donors' samples. Both conserved end residues are part of each CDR3. The order of the fields is clone size, J gene, V gene, D gene, CDR3 DNA, CDR3 protein. The D gene is left open where the match is weak. Clone size is stated in some rows and not others, as once, few, many or a class when expanded.

many TRBJ1-1 TRBV5-1 NA TGCGCCAGCAGCTTGGAGGGGGTTATGAACACTGAAGCTTTCTTT CASSLEGVMNTEAFF
few TRBJ1-5 TRBV6-5 TRBD1 TGTGCCAGCAGAGACAGGGACAATCAGCCCCAGCATTTT CASRDRDNQPQHF
many TRBJ1-2 TRBV12-3/TRBV12-4 NA TGTGCCAGCAGCTTAGGAAGCTACGGGCCCTATGGCTACACCTTC CASSLGSYGPYGYTF
many TRBJ1-2 TRBV20-1 TRBD1 TGCAGTGCTAAACCTAGGGACAGTCTTAACTATGGCTACACCTTC CSAKPRDSLNYGYTF
few TRBJ2-1 TRBV12-3/TRBV12-4 TRBD1 TGTGCCAGCAATGGACAGGGGGCGGGGAATGAGCAGTTCTTC CASNGQGAGNEQFF
many TRBJ1-1 TRBV5-6 NA TGTGCCAGCAGCTTGGTACCCCCCCTGAGGCTGAACACTGAAGCTTTCTTT CASSLVPPLRLNTEAFF
many TRBJ2-7 TRBV6-1 NA TGTGCCAGCAGTGAAGTGCCCCCCGGGTACTTC CASSEVPPGYF
many TRBJ1-5 TRBV24-1 TRBD1 TGTGCCACCAGTGATTCCGGGACAGGGGGCCTATATAGCAATCAGCCCCAGCATTTT CATSDSGTGGLYSNQPQHF
many TRBJ2-1 TRBV3-1 TRBD2 TGTGCCAGCAGCCAGCTCGGGACTAGCGGGGGCCTGAATGAGCAGTTCTTC CASSQLGTSGGLNEQFF
many TRBJ2-1 TRBV6-6 NA TGTGCCAGCGGTTACAGGGTCAATGAGCAGTTCTTC CASGYRVNEQFF
few TRBJ1-1 TRBV18 NA TGTGCCAGCTCACCAGAAAGTTCAGGGGCTCGGGGTGAAGCTTTCTTT CASSPESSGARGEAFF
many TRBJ1-1 TRBV2 NA TGTGCCAGCAGTGACACTGAAGCTTTCTTT CASSDTEAFF
NA TRBJ2-5 TRBV7-2 TRBD2 TGTGCCAGCAGCTTAGGGACTAGCGGAGAGACCCAGTACTTC CASSLGTSGETQYF
many TRBJ2-5 TRBV4-3 NA TGCGCCAGCAGCCAAGATTTACCTAGCCAAGAGACCCAGTACTTC CASSQDLPSQETQYF
once TRBJ2-1 TRBV21-1 NA TGTGCCAGCAGCAAAACGACACAGGGGTACAATGAGCAGTTCTTC CASSKTTQGYNEQFF
NA TRBJ1-1 TRBV12-3/TRBV12-4 NA TGTGCCAGCAGTCTCGCCCGGGGGACCCAGGACACTGAAGCTTTCTTT CASSLARGTQDTEAFF
many TRBJ2-2 TRBV28 TRBD2 TGTGCCAGCAGCTCGCTAGCGGGGGCTACCGGGGAGCTGTTTTTT CASSSLAGATGELFF
many TRBJ1-4 TRBV7-9 NA TGTGCCAGCAGTCGAGGGGGACGAACTAATGAAAAACTGTTTTTT CASSRGGRTNEKLFF
many TRBJ2-5 TRBV6-5 TRBD2 TGTGCCAGCAGTTACGCCGGGACTAGCGTGCAAGAGACCCAGTACTTC CASSYAGTSVQETQYF
many TRBJ2-3 TRBV20-1 NA TGCAGTGCTAGAGCAAGGGGCGGTGTGGCAGATACGCAGTATTTT CSARARGGVADTQYF
many TRBJ1-5 TRBV12-3/TRBV12-4 TRBD1 TGTGCCAGCAGCCTAGACAGGGAACAGCCCCAGCATTTT CASSLDREQPQHF
many TRBJ1-1 TRBV29-1 TRBD1 TGCAGCGTCAGTACAGGGGGCCTCACTGAAGCTTTCTTT CSVSTGGLTEAFF
many TRBJ2-3 TRBV5-8 TRBD2 TGTGCCAGCAGCTCTAGCGGGGGGCGCACAGATACGCAGTATTTT CASSSSGGRTDTQYF
many TRBJ2-3 TRBV3-1 TRBD2 TGTGCCAGCAGCATTTCCACTAGCGGGAGCACAGATACGCAGTATTTT CASSISTSGSTDTQYF
many TRBJ2-3 TRBV20-1 NA TGCAGTGCACCGCCCGTCACAGAAATCGCAGATACGCAGTATTTT CSAPPVTEIADTQYF
many TRBJ1-5 TRBV28 NA TGTGCCAGCAGCCCCCAGGGTAGCAATCAGCCCCAGCATTTT CASSPQGSNQPQHF
few TRBJ2-3 TRBV28 NA TGTGCCAGCAGCTCAGTCCGGGACGGCCTAGGAGGAGATACGCAGTATTTT CASSSVRDGLGGDTQYF
many TRBJ1-2 TRBV6-2/TRBV6-3 NA TGTGCCAGCAGTAACGGACACATCTATGGCTACACCTTC CASSNGHIYGYTF
many TRBJ1-5 TRBV2 NA TGTGCCAGCAGTGAAAGGATTCTCTATAGCAATCAGCCCCAGCATTTT CASSERILYSNQPQHF
few TRBJ1-2 TRBV12-3/TRBV12-4 NA TGTGCCAGCAGTTTACAACTGAGTTATGGCTACACCTTC CASSLQLSYGYTF
many TRBJ2-5 TRBV7-9 NA TGTGCCAGCAGGGAACCCTTAAAAGAGACCCAGTACTTC CASREPLKETQYF
many TRBJ2-1 TRBV20-1 TRBD2 TGCAGTGCCCCGGGACTAGCGGGGGGGTCGAATGAGCAGTTCTTC CSAPGLAGGSNEQFF
many TRBJ1-1 TRBV12-3/TRBV12-4 NA TGTGCCAGCAGTTTCGGGGGGAGGAAAGCTTTCTTT CASSFGGRKAFF